This T cell receptor (beta chain) was profiled in a study of T cell responses to AZD1222 COVID-19 vaccine. General study results and limits: Sampled repertoires all dated from after the peak T cell response. The donor cohort was predominantly white British with a female majority, and clonal diversity may have been underestimated. CD4 TCRs linked to vaccination spanned spike, dominating at 160-218 and 743-854.

Assay used: immunoSEQ multiplex PCR; TCRdb lists only in-frame clones, some missing. Counted here are 250,000 to 300,000 clones, around 93% occurring once; the ten biggest clones make up 0.5% to 0.7%. For this clone: Its cognate antigen is unknown.

The CDR3 is made up of 14 amino acids. Germline values: CDR1 SNHLY, CDR2 FYNNEI. V was shortened by 4 bases and J by 4 bases, with 10 bases between the two germline ends. The rearrangement joins TRBV2 to TRBJ2-2; tentatively, D is TRBD1 or TRBD2 (5 bases each). This TCR came from an adult who received the AZD1222 COVID-19 vaccine. The sample was peripheral blood, taken 28 days after the second AZD1222 dose. The CDR3 sequence is CASSVRGGTGELFF. The CDR3, as DNA: TGTGCCAGCAGTGTGAGGGGCGGCACCGGGGAGCTGTTTTTT.